The clone carrying this T cell receptor beta chain has a handful of counts. Antigen specificity is unknown. These data are taken from a study of T cells in Graves' hyperthyroidism and ophthalmopathy. Study-wide background: Once the initial diagnosis was made, peripheral blood was obtained before any treatment.

Trimming cost V 0 bases and J 0 bases, with 9 bases left between them. The CDR3 consists of 15 residues. Germline CDR1 reads SGHRS; CDR2 reads YFSETQ. Study-level findings and limits: Through a model of 13 V-J features, ophthalmopathy was separated from stable hyperthyroidism. Ophthalmopathy, which appeared later, was predicted by the model a median roughly 6.6 months before onset.

RNA transcripts yielded amplified TCR beta CDR3 regions. An initial round of RT-PCR targeting the TCR CDR3 relied on the HTBI primer set. TCRdb re-called the multiplex PCR reads with MiXCR, one entry per CDR3 protein. The sample has approximately 400,000 distinct CDR3 sequences; around 14% are singletons. Among the patients, aged 18 to 65, hyperthyroidism was newly diagnosed and had lasted under 2 months. The rearrangement links TRBV5-1 to TRBJ1-2, with D perhaps TRBD1 (5 bases). This clonotype was obtained from a woman aged 25 to 45 with Graves' hyperthyroidism. Sequencing was done on a sample of blood. CDR3 loop: CASSLVAGTNYGYTF. CDR3 DNA: TGCGCCAGCAGCTTGGTGGCAGGGACTAACTATGGCTACACCTTC.